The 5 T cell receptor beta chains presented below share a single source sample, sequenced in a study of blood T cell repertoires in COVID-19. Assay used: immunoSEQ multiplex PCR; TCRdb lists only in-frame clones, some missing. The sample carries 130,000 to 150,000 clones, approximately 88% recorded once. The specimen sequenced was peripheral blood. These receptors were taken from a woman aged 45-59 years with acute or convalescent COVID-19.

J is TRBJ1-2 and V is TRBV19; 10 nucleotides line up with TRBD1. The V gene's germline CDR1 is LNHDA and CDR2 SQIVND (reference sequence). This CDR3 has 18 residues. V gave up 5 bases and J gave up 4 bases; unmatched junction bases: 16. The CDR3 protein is CASSVDRDRGNSGYGYTF. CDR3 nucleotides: TGTGCCAGTAGTGTGGACCGGGACAGGGGTAACAGCGGCTATGGCTACACCTTC.

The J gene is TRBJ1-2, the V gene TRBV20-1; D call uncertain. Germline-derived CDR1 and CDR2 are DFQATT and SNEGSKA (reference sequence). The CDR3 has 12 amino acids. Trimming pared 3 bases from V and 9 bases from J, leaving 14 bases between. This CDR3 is CSASFTTGSYTF. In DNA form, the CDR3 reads TGCAGTGCTAGTTTTACCACCGGGAGCTACACCTTC.

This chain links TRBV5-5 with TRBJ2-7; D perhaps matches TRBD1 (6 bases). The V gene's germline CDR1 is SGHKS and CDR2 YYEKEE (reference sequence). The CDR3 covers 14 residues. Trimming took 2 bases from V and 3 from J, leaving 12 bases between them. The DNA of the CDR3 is TGTGCCAGCAGCTTTGGGGACAAACTCTACGAGCAGTACTTC. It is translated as CASSFGDKLYEQYF.

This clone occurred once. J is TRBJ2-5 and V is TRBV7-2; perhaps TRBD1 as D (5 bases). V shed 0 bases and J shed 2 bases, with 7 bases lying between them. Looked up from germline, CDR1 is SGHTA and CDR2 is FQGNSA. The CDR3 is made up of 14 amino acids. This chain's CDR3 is CASSLAQGQETQYF. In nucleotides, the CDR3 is TGTGCCAGCAGCTTAGCGCAGGGACAAGAGACCCAGTACTTC.

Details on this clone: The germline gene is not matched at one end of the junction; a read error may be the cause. The CDR3 loop is CAWRPTSGVLLF. CDR3 coding DNA: TGTGCCTGGAGGCCGACTAGCGGGGTTTTGCTCTTC. This sequence joins TRBV30 and TRBJ2-1, with 11 positions matching TRBD2. Germline V lookup: CDR1 GTSNPN, CDR2 SVGIG (reference sequence). The CDR3 loop spans 12 amino acids.